This is a list of T cell receptor beta chains from one sample in a study of CD8+CD57+ T cells in acquired aplastic anemia. TCRdb fed the reads into MiXCR, producing one record per CDR3 protein. This table holds tens of thousands of distinct CDR3 sequences, roughly half found once. The sample taken for sequencing was sorted CD4+, CD8+, or CD8+CD57+ T cells (not recorded which) from PBMCs. The receptors stem from a human donor in good health, serving as a control. Both conserved end residues are part of each CDR3. D genes are given only for firm matches.

v_gene	j_gene	d_gene	CDR3aa
TRBV10-3	TRBJ1-2	.	CAAREGYGYTF
TRBV2	TRBJ2-5	.	CASSELALAAETQYF
TRBV24-1	TRBJ2-7	TRBD2	CATSGPTSGRNEQYF
TRBV20-1	TRBJ2-7	.	CSPVTTDRYEQYF
TRBV25-1	TRBJ1-1	.	CASKEGEGMNTEAFF
TRBV29-1	TRBJ1-3	.	CSVAHLNTIYF
TRBV5-4	TRBJ2-7	TRBD2	CASRGEGDEQYF
TRBV29-1	TRBJ2-3	.	CSVEDLPGFTDTQYF
TRBV2	TRBJ2-7	.	CASTGGGYEQYF
TRBV2	TRBJ2-7	TRBD2	CASKKATSGYYEQYF
TRBV29-1	TRBJ2-1	.	CSVGGQLYGNEQFF
TRBV20-1	TRBJ2-7	.	CGARERFSYEQYF